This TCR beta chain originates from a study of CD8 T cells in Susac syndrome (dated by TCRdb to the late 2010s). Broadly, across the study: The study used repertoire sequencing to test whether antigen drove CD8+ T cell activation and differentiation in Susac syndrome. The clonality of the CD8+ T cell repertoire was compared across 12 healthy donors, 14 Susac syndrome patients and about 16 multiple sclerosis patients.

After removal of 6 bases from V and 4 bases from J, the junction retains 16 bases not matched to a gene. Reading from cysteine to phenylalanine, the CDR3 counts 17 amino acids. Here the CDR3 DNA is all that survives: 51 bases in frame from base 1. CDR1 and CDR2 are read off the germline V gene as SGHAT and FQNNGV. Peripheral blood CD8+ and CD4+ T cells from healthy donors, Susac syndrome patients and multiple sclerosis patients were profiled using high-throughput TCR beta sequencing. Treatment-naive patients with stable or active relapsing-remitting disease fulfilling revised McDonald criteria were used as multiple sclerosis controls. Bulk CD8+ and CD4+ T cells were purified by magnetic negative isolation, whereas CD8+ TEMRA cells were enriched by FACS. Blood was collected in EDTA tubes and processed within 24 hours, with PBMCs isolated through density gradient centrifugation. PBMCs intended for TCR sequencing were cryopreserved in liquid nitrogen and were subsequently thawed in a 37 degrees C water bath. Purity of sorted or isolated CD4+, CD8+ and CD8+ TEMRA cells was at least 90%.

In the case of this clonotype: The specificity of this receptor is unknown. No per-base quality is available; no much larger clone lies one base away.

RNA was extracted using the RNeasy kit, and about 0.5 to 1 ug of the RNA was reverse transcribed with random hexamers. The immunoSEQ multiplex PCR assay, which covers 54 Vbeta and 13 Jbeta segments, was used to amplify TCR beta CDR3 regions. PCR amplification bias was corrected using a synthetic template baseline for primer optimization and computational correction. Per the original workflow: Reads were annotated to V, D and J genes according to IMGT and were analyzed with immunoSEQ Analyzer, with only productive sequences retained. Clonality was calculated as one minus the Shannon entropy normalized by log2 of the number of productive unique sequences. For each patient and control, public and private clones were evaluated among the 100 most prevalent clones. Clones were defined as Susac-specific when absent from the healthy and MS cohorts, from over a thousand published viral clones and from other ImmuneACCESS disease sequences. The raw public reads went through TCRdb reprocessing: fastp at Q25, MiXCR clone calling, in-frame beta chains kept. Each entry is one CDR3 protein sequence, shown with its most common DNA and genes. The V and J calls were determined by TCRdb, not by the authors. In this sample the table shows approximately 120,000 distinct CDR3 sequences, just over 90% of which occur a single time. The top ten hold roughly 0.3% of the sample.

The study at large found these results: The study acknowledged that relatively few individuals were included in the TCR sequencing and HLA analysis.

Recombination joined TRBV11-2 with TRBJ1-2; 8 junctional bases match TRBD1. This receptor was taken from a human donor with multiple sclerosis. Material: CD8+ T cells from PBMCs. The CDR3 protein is CASRPDRGGLLGYGYTF. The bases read TGTGCCAGCAGACCCGACAGGGGAGGTTTACTTGGCTATGGCTACACCTTC.